One and the same sample provided the 8 T cell receptor beta chains below, sequenced in a study of shared T cell receptors in the human thymus. Clones were read by immunoSEQ multiplex PCR, and TCRdb kept only the in-frame ones, dropping some. The sample yields 630,000 or so clones, more than 70% seen once. This same sample was also part of a study on human thymus T cells.

Sequencing used thymocytes. These receptors all stem from a boy less than two years old with a congenital heart defect.

The chain joins TRBV30 to TRBJ1-1, with a possible D match to TRBD1 (5 bases). Trimming cost V 3 bases and J 4 bases, with 12 bases left between them. CDR3 length: 13 residues. The germline gives CDR1 GTSNPN, CDR2 SVGIG (reference sequence). The CDR3 sequence is CAWRWDWGTEAFF. The CDR3 DNA reads as TGTGCCTGGAGGTGGGACTGGGGCACTGAAGCTTTCTTT.

The gene calls are TRBV21-1 and TRBJ1-2; the D call in the table, TRBD1, was not verified against the DNA. TRBV21-1 is listed as a pseudogene. The CDR3 has 14 amino acids. CDR3 bases: TGTGCCAGCAGCAATTCCACAGGGGGCTATGGCTACACCTTC. As protein: CASSNSTGGYGYTF.

The chain recombines TRBV6-5 with TRBJ2-3, with TRBD1 matching over 8 bases. This CDR3 has 15 residues. The germline CDR1 and CDR2 sequences are MNHEY and SVGAGI. V was clipped by 4 bases and J by 4 bases; unmatched bases: 7. The CDR3 sequence: CASSSGQGAADTQYF. The CDR3 DNA sequence: TGTGCCAGCAGTTCGGGGCAGGGGGCCGCAGATACGCAGTATTTT.

The chain joins TRBV5-1 to TRBJ2-7; a weak D match, TRBD1 (6 bases). This CDR3 comprises 14 residues. CDR1 is SGHRS and CDR2 is YFSETQ in the germline V gene. V lost 0 bases and J 4 bases, leaving 11 bases between the germline ends. CDR3: CASSLGGGGYEQYF. The DNA for the CDR3 is TGCGCCAGCAGCTTGGGTGGGGGCGGGTACGAGCAGTACTTC. Combining the CDR3 with reference TRBV5-1 and TRBJ2-7 gives the whole variable domain KAGVTQTPRYLIKTRGQQVTLSCSPISGHRSVSWYQQTPGQGLQFLFEYFSETQRNKGNFPGRFSGRQFSNSRSEMNVSTLELGDSALYLCASSLGGGGYEQYFGPGTRLTVT.

This chain uses TRBV4-3 with TRBJ2-1; D perhaps matches TRBD2 (6 bases). Between the trimmed V and J ends, which lost 8 bases and 1 base, there was a span of 21 bases. The CDR3 consists of 17 residues. Germline V gives CDR1 LGHNA, CDR2 YSLEER. CDR3 bases: TGCGCCAGCCTCGGACTGGACTATAACCATTCCTACAATGAGCAGTTCTTC. Protein product: CASLGLDYNHSYNEQFF.

The chain couples TRBV29-1 to TRBJ2-4, with a tentative D call TRBD1 (6 bases). V was trimmed by 7 bases and J by 4 bases, leaving 20 bases between them. CDR3 length: 15 amino acids. CDR1 SQVTM and CDR2 ANQGSEA come from the germline V gene. CDR3 protein: CSAGRGSFQKNIQYF. The CDR3 nucleotides are TGCAGCGCTGGAAGGGGGTCCTTCCAAAAAAACATTCAGTACTTC. Full variable domain (missing parts from reference TRBV29-1 and TRBJ2-4): SAVISQKPSRDICQRGTSLTIQCQVDSQVTMMFWYRQQPGQSLTLIATANQGSEATYESGFVIDKFPISRPNLTFSTLTVSNMSPEDSSIYLCSAGRGSFQKNIQYFGAGTRLSVL.

This chain joins TRBV14 and TRBJ1-2; unclear D gene. Germline assignment: CDR1 SGHDN and CDR2 FVKESK. The CDR3 totals 19 residues. The V end was cut by 2 bases, the J end by 1 base, with 23 bases between. The CDR3 sequence is CASSQRPTGFTKGNYGYTF. The CDR3 coding sequence is TGTGCCAGCAGCCAAAGGCCCACGGGATTTACTAAGGGTAACTATGGCTACACCTTC.

V is TRBV19 and J is TRBJ1-6; D gene unclear. Trimming removed 4 bases at V and 4 bases at J, with 8 bases between. The length of the CDR3 is 14 residues. Germline CDR1 reads LNHDA; CDR2 reads SQIVND (reference sequence). This chain's CDR3 is CASSTPGYNSPLHF. In DNA, the CDR3 is TGTGCCAGTAGTACCCCGGGATATAATTCACCCCTCCACTTT.